The T cell receptor beta chain described here comes from a study of spatial heterogeneity in lung cancer. Germline loops: CDR1 SGDLS, CDR2 YYNGEE. The CDR3 sequence is 12 residues long. V was clipped by 1 base and J by 6 bases, with 6 bases between them. The time point here: blood at routine non-recurrence follow-up after resection. Whole RNA obtained from tumor, nontumor lung or frozen PBMC underwent sequencing without sorting. This clonotype was seen only a few times. TCRdb re-called the 5' RACE reads through MiXCR, storing one row per CDR3 protein. There are 4,000 to 5,000 distinct CDR3 sequences in the sample; approximately 24% occur only once, and approximately 5.9% lies in the top ten.

This specimen was PBMCs, taken at follow-up. This chain uses TRBV9 with TRBJ2-3, with D hard to call. The TCR was taken from a male donor with early-stage non-small cell lung cancer. The CDR3 bases are TGTGCCAGCAGCGTACGCGAGGATACGCAGTATTTT. Protein sequence: CASSVREDTQYF.